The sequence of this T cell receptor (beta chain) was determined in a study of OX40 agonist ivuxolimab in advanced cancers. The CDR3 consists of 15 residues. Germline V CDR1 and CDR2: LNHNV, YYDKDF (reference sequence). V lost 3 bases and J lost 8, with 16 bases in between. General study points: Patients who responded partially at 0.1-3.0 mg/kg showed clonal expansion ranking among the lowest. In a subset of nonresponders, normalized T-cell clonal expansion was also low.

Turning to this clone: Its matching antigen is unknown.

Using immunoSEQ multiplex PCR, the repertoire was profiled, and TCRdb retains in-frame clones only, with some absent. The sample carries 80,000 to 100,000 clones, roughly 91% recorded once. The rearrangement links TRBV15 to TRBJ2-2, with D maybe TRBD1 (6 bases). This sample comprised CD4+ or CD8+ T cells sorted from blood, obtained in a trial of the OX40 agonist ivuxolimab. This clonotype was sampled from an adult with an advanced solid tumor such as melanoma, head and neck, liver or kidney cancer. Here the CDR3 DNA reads TGTGCCACCAGCAGGCAACAGGGAATCAGTGGGGAGCTGTTTTTT. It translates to CATSRQQGISGELFF.